The present T cell receptor beta chain was sequenced within a study of shared clonotypes between healthy human individuals. The V gene's germline CDR1 is MNHNY and CDR2 SVGAGI (reference sequence). The V and J ends lost 0 bases and 3 bases respectively, with 9 bases between them. This CDR3 region has 15 residues. Sequencing used immunoSEQ multiplex PCR; TCRdb keeps in-frame clones, though not all of them. This sample has a few million clones, with over 90% found just once. A note on this clone: Its specificity is unknown.

Study-wide results and limits: Shared across several donors were approximately 5% of the naive CD4 clonotypes.

The receptor was derived from a man younger than 30 in good health. Some clones in this sample may be carry-over from other donors' samples. The sequencing input was naive CD4+ T cells from PBMCs. The subset is: CD45RA+ positively selected. This chain links TRBV6-6 with TRBJ1-5; a possible D gene is TRBD1 (5 bases). The CDR3 is CASSYSTAYNQPQHF. The CDR3 DNA follows: TGTGCCAGCAGTTACTCGACAGCCTACAATCAGCCCCAGCATTTT.